Each of the 10 T cell receptor beta chains below was sequenced from the same sample in a study of CD8 T cells in Susac syndrome (dated by TCRdb to the late 2010s). The library relied on the immunoSEQ multiplex PCR assay. RNA was extracted using the RNeasy kit, and roughly 0.5 to 1 microgram was reverse transcribed with random hexamers. TCRdb reanalyzed the raw reads on its own, using fastp at Q25 for trimming and MiXCR for clone calling, and kept in-frame beta chains. Rows matching on CDR3 protein sequence are summarized as one entry with the most common DNA and genes. The sample profile shows 150,000 to 250,000 distinct CDR3 sequences; about 96% of them were found once. The ten largest clones represent roughly 0.094% of the sample. Sequenced sample: CD4+ T cells from PBMCs. Every receptor here comes from a human donor with multiple sclerosis.

The genes are TRBV30 and TRBJ1-6; 9 nucleotides agree with TRBD1. Germline V CDR1 and CDR2: GTSNPN, SVGIG (reference sequence). CDR3 length: 14 amino acids. The J segment lost 9 bases and the V segment lost 1 base, leaving 4 bases of the junction unmatched. CDR3 nucleotides: TGTGCCTGGAGTGGCGGGACAGGGATTTCACCCCTCCACTTT. It is translated as CAWSGGTGISPLHF.

This rearrangement joins TRBV28 to TRBJ1-2; unclear D gene. V shed 10 bases and J shed 6 bases, with 12 bases lying between them. The CDR3 is made up of 11 amino acids. Germline V CDR1 and CDR2: MDHEN, SYDVKM. CDR3 region: CAIGMEHGYTF. For the CDR3, the DNA is TGTGCCATCGGAATGGAGCATGGCTACACCTTC.

V usage is TRBV12-3 or TRBV12-4 and J usage is TRBJ2-3; tentatively, D is TRBD2 (6 bases). The CDR3 totals 19 residues. The germline V and J ends were trimmed by 6 bases and 0 bases, with 25 bases remaining between them. This CDR3 is CASSPGSVQSLVSTDTQYF. CDR3 in DNA: TGTGCCAGCAGCCCCGGGAGCGTCCAAAGTCTAGTTAGCACAGATACGCAGTATTTT.

The rearrangement uses TRBV24-1 and TRBJ1-5; D is ambiguous. Trimming stripped 4 bases from V and 0 bases from J, with 12 bases between. The CDR3 extends over 16 amino acids. Germline V gives CDR1 KGHDR, CDR2 SFDVKD. CDR3 sequence (DNA): TGTGCCACCAGTGAAGGCAGGACCGATAGCAATCAGCCCCAGCATTTT. This encodes CATSEGRTDSNQPQHF.

The chain uses TRBV7-9 and TRBJ2-4, with no clear D. This CDR3 region has 11 residues. CDR1 and CDR2 (germline): SEHNR, FQNEAQ (reference sequence). V was shortened by 4 bases and J by 6 bases, with 4 bases between the two germline ends. This CDR3 is CASSSRNIQYF. In DNA, the CDR3 is TGTGCCAGCAGCTCCAGAAACATTCAGTACTTC.

The chain carries TRBV9 and TRBJ2-1, with a weak D call TRBD1 (6 bases). CDR1 and CDR2 (germline): SGDLS, YYNGEE. There are 14 residues in the CDR3. Between the trimmed V and J ends, which lost 3 bases and 4 bases, there was a span of 11 bases. The CDR3 protein is CASSARGFYNEQFF. As DNA, the CDR3 is TGTGCCAGCAGCGCAAGGGGGTTTTACAATGAGCAGTTCTTC.

This chain uses TRBV7-9 with TRBJ2-7; 10 bases match TRBD2. The germline gives CDR1 SEHNR, CDR2 FQNEAQ (reference sequence). The CDR3 has 16 residues. V was pared by 4 bases and J by 2 bases, with 8 bases of the junction left unmatched. The CDR3 here is CASSYRTSGPTYEQYF. The CDR3, as DNA: TGTGCCAGCAGCTACCGGACTAGCGGTCCAACCTACGAGCAGTACTTC.

J is TRBJ1-2 and V is TRBV2, with D uncertain. There are 12 residues in the CDR3. V gave up 7 bases and J gave up 8 bases, with 14 bases separating them. Germline loops: CDR1 SNHLY, CDR2 FYNNEI. Here the CDR3 reads CASTFQVAGYTF. Here the CDR3 DNA reads TGTGCCAGCACTTTTCAGGTGGCAGGCTACACCTTC.

A note on this clonotype: Possible read error: a much larger clone is one base away. The chain has TRBV27 and TRBJ2-1; D not resolved. The CDR3 loop spans 11 amino acids. Germline V gene sequence: CDR1 MNHEY, CDR2 SMNVEV (reference sequence). Trimming removed 7 bases from V and 0 bases from J, with 1 base in between. The CDR3 nucleotides read TGTGCCAGCAACTCCTACAATGAGCAGTTCTTC. As protein: CASNSYNEQFF.

The chain is built from TRBV2 and TRBJ1-5, with TRBD1 identical over 7 bases. The V gene's germline CDR1 is SNHLY and CDR2 FYNNEI. CDR3 length: 16 residues. The trim removed 7 bases at V and 3 bases at J, leaving 12 bases unmatched. CDR3: CASTGARGAFNQPQHF. Here the CDR3 DNA reads TGTGCCAGCACGGGGGCCAGGGGGGCCTTCAATCAGCCCCAGCATTTT.